Below, 20 T cell receptor beta chains from the same sample are listed, as sequenced in a study of T cell repertoires in cytomegalovirus infection. Their specific antigens are unknown. TCRdb independently ran MiXCR on the reads; one entry per CDR3 protein. This sample carries approximately 100,000 distinct CDR3 sequences, over 40% of them seen once, and the ten largest clones take just under 75%. The material was CD8+ T cells from cultured PBMCs, obtained from culture after CMV antigen stimulation. The receptor source for this set is a human donor in good health (CMV status not recorded). Some clones in this sample may be carry-over from other donors' samples.

This clonotype has a handful of counts. This rearrangement joins TRBV7-6 to TRBJ1-5; 8 positions match TRBD1. The CDR3 is 15 residues long. The germline gives CDR1 SGHVS, CDR2 FNYEAQ. V shed 1 base, J shed 5 bases, and the junction held 4 bases outside the gene matches. The CDR3 DNA follows: TGTGCCAGCAGCTTAGGGACAGGGTGGGATCAGCCCCAGCATTTT. Its translation: CASSLGTGWDQPQHF.

This clonotype was seen a few times. This sequence joins TRBV7-8 and TRBJ2-7, with D hard to call. Trimming pared 5 bases from V and 5 bases from J, leaving 10 bases between. Germline V gives CDR1 SGHVS, CDR2 FQNEAQ. The CDR3 length is 12 residues. In nucleotides, the CDR3 is TGTGCCAGCAGCCGTGATGGTCACGAGCAGTACTTC. Translating it yields CASSRDGHEQYF. The whole variable domain, filled in from reference TRBV7-8 and TRBJ2-7, reads GAGVSQSPRYKVAKRGQDVALRCDPISGHVSLFWYQQALGQGPEFLTYFQNEAQLDKSGLPSDRFFAERPEGSVSTLKIQRTQQEDSAVYLCASSRDGHEQYFGPGTRLTVT.

In its sample, this clonotype was seen many times. The V call is TRBV7-9, the J call TRBJ2-2; D uncertain. The CDR3 consists of 17 residues. Between the trimmed V and J ends, which lost 0 bases and 3 bases, there was a span of 14 bases. Looked up from germline, CDR1 is SEHNR and CDR2 is FQNEAQ (reference sequence). The CDR3 DNA reads TGTGCCAGCAGCTTAGCCGGCGCAGGTCGGGACACCGGGGAGCTGTTTTTT. Protein sequence: CASSLAGAGRDTGELFF.

This clonotype turned up a few times. The CDR3 here is CASSLRGALSSTDTQYF. The DNA for the CDR3 is TGTGCCAGCAGTTTGCGGGGGGCGCTCAGTAGCACAGATACGCAGTATTTT. The chain joins TRBV12-3 or TRBV12-4 to TRBJ2-3, with 8 positions matching TRBD2. Losses at the gene ends were 3 bases for V and 0 bases for J; bases not matched to a gene: 8. CDR3 length equals 17 residues.

CDR3 nucleotide sequence: TGTGCCAGCAGCTTCCGGGACTCCAGCACAGATACGCAGTATTTT. Protein sequence: CASSFRDSSTDTQYF. This chain connects TRBV7-2 to TRBJ2-3, with D possibly TRBD2 on 6 matching bases. Trimming pared 3 bases from V and 0 bases from J, leaving 10 bases between. The CDR3 length is 15 residues. In germline, CDR1 is SGHTA, CDR2 FQGNSA.

Turning to this clonotype: A much larger clone is a single base away; this may be a read error. V usage is TRBV7-2 and J usage is TRBJ1-2, with D possibly matching TRBD1 (6 bases). Per the germline V gene, CDR1 is SGHTA and CDR2 is FQGNSA. The CDR3 has 15 residues. Trimming took 5 bases from V and 4 from J, leaving 17 bases between them. This CDR3 reads CASSPRVGQAYGYTF. In nucleotides, the CDR3 is TGTGCCAGCAGCCCGAGGGTGGGACAAGCCTATGGCTACACCTTC.

Only a few counts were recorded for this clonotype. The chain links TRBV4-2 to TRBJ2-2, with D uncertain. Germline-derived CDR1 and CDR2 are LGHNA and YNFKEQ. The CDR3 has 14 residues. Between the trimmed V and J ends, which lost 3 bases and 4 bases, there was a span of 9 bases. In nucleotides, the CDR3 is TGTGCCAGCAGCCACGGCAGCTTCACCGGGGAGCTGTTTTTT. It yields the protein CASSHGSFTGELFF.

The rearrangement joins TRBV12-3 or TRBV12-4 to TRBJ2-5; D is unresolved. This CDR3 has 14 amino acids. The germline V and J ends were trimmed by 2 bases and 2 bases, with 9 bases remaining between them. This CDR3 reads CASSLQNRQETQYF. CDR3 DNA sequence: TGTGCCAGCAGTTTACAAAACCGTCAAGAGACCCAGTACTTC.

V is TRBV5-6 and J is TRBJ2-1; TRBD2 matches 11 bases. The V segment lost 0 bases and the J segment 8 bases; nucleotides outside the gene matches: 4. Germline-derived CDR1 and CDR2 are SGHDT and YYEEEE. This CDR3 contains 15 residues. This chain's CDR3 is CASSLAWGLADEQFF. The CDR3 DNA reads as TGTGCCAGCAGCTTGGCCTGGGGACTAGCGGATGAGCAGTTCTTC. Based on the CDR3 plus reference TRBV5-6 and TRBJ2-1, the full variable domain is DAGVTQSPTHLIKTRGQQVTLRCSPKSGHDTVSWYQQALGQGPQFIFQYYEEEERQRGNFPDRFSGHQFPNYSSELNVNALLLGDSALYLCASSLAWGLADEQFFGPGTRLTVL.

Ten or more counts support this clonotype. This chain uses TRBV7-9 with TRBJ2-1; 7 nucleotides match TRBD2. Germline-derived CDR1 and CDR2 are SEHNR and FQNEAQ (reference sequence). The CDR3 is made up of 14 amino acids. V dropped 1 base and J dropped 6; count of bases not matched to a gene: 3. The CDR3 protein is CASSLELATNEQFF. CDR3 in DNA: TGTGCCAGCAGCTTAGAACTAGCGACCAATGAGCAGTTCTTC.

This chain connects TRBV28 to TRBJ1-1, with 7 bases identical to TRBD1. Germline CDR1 MDHEN, CDR2 SYDVKM. CDR3 length: 12 residues. CDR3 nucleotides: TGTGCTTACAGGGGCTGGAACACTGAAGCTTTCTTT. Its translation: CAYRGWNTEAFF.

In its sample, this clonotype was seen a few times. The rearrangement links TRBV7-2 to TRBJ2-1; TRBD1 aligns across 8 bases. This CDR3 contains 18 residues. From germline, CDR1 is SGHTA and CDR2 FQGNSA. V gave up 3 bases and J gave up 0 bases; unmatched junction bases: 10. Here the CDR3 DNA reads TGTGCCAGCAGCTTCCACCGGGACAGGCGAAGCTCCTACAATGAGCAGTTCTTC. It is translated as CASSFHRDRRSSYNEQFF.

This chain joins TRBV4-1 and TRBJ2-1, with 7 nucleotides matching TRBD1. V was pared by 2 bases and J by 0 bases, with 4 bases of the junction left unmatched. Germline loops: CDR1 MGHRA, CDR2 YSYEKL. This CDR3 spans 16 amino acids. As DNA, the CDR3 is TGCGCCAGCAGCCAACAGGGGGTCCACTCCTACAATGAGCAGTTCTTC. As protein: CASSQQGVHSYNEQFF.

CDR3 amino acids: CASRNGWTEAFF. Here the CDR3 DNA reads TGTGCCAGCAGAAACGGGTGGACTGAAGCTTTCTTT. The chain recombines TRBV7-2 with TRBJ1-1; the D is unclear. The CDR3 runs 12 residues. Trimming took 6 bases from V and 5 from J, leaving 10 bases between them. The germline gives CDR1 SGHTA, CDR2 FQGNSA.

V and J are TRBV12-3 or TRBV12-4 and TRBJ1-5; tentative D call: TRBD1 (5 bases). V lost 1 base and J lost 1, with 5 bases in between. CDR3 size: 14 residues. In DNA form, the CDR3 reads TGTGCCAGCAGTTTAGACAGGAGCAATCAGCCCCAGCATTTT. It yields the protein CASSLDRSNQPQHF.

This rearrangement joins TRBV12-3 or TRBV12-4 to TRBJ2-5; unclear D gene. Trimming shortened V by 1 base and J by 0 bases, and 6 bases separated the two germline ends. The CDR3 consists of 14 residues. The CDR3 DNA is TGTGCCAGCAGTTTAGATGATCACCAAGAGACCCAGTACTTC. Translating it yields CASSLDDHQETQYF.

The chain combines TRBV4-1 with TRBJ2-7; 10 bases map to TRBD1. The germline CDR1 and CDR2 sequences are MGHRA and YSYEKL. This CDR3 is built from 16 residues. The junction had 6 bases not matched to a gene; V was cut back by 1 base and J by 3 bases. This CDR3 reads CASSQGLGQGDYEQYF. The CDR3 coding sequence is TGCGCCAGCAGCCAAGGACTTGGACAGGGGGACTACGAGCAGTACTTC.

A word on this clonotype: The junction differs from germline at one of its ends, possibly a read error. The chain couples TRBV7-6 to TRBJ1-1; 7 bases are a match to TRBD1. The CDR3 runs to 14 residues. The germline CDR1 and CDR2 sequences are SGHVS and FNYEAQ. The CDR3 protein is CASSFQTGMNTEAF. The CDR3 DNA reads as TGTGCCAGCAGCTTCCAGACAGGGATGAACACTGAAGCTTTC.

This clonotype was counted a few times. This chain connects TRBV27 to TRBJ2-3, with D maybe TRBD1 (8 bases). The CDR3 sequence is 15 residues long. Trimming left V 6 bases short and J 6 bases short, with 19 bases between. CDR1 and CDR2 from the germline V gene are MNHEY and SMNVEV (reference sequence). CDR3 loop: CASRPGGQGLDTQYF. The CDR3 DNA reads as TGTGCCAGCAGACCGGGAGGACAGGGATTGGATACGCAGTATTTT.

The V call is TRBV7-8, the J call TRBJ2-3, with 14 bases that match TRBD2. CDR3 length: 16 residues. Trimming at V came to 4 bases and at J to 4 bases, leaving 4 bases not matched to a gene. Germline CDR1 SGHVS, CDR2 FQNEAQ. As DNA, the CDR3 is TGTGCCAGCAGCTCAAGACTAGCGGGGGGGCCAGATACGCAGTATTTT. Its translation is CASSSRLAGGPDTQYF.